Here is one T cell receptor (beta chain) with its context. Its specificity is not known. The PCR employed 60 Vbeta primers together with 13 Jbeta primers. The repertoire was sequenced with immunoSEQ multiplex PCR; TCRdb's copy has only in-frame clones and lacks some. In the table there are under 250,000 clones, roughly 80% of which are singletons. The source of the sample is a study of cytomegalovirus exposure and HLA in healthy donors. Study-level background: In an earlier analysis, 95 million to 140 million unique TCR beta sequences were found from 150 million to 200 million T cells.

Study-level results: Among TCR sequences, most were rare, though some public TCRs appeared in many donors. Another analysis was done later, and it associated approximately 18,000 TCR beta sequences with HLA alleles at 0.05 false discovery rate.

This receptor was identified in a male donor in good health and CMV-seronegative. Sample: PBMCs.

CDR3 protein: CASTPANTGELFF. The CDR3 DNA follows: TGTGCCAGTACGCCGGCGAACACCGGGGAGCTGTTTTTT. J is TRBJ2-2 and V is TRBV19; D remains unclear. V lost 7 bases to trimming and J lost 0 bases, with 6 bases between them. Germline-derived CDR1 and CDR2 are LNHDA and SQIVND (reference sequence). The CDR3 consists of 13 residues.